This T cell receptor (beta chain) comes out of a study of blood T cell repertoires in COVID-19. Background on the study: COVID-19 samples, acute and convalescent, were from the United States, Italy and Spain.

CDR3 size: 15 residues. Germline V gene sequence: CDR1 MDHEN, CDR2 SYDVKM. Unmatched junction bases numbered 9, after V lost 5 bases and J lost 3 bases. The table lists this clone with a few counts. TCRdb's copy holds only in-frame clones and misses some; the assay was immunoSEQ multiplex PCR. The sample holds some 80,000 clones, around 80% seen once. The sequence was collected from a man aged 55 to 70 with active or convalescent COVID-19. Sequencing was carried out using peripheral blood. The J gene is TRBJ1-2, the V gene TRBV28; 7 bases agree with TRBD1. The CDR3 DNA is TGTGCCAGCAGTCGCCAAAACAGGGGCGACTATGGCTACACCTTC. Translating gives CASSRQNRGDYGYTF.